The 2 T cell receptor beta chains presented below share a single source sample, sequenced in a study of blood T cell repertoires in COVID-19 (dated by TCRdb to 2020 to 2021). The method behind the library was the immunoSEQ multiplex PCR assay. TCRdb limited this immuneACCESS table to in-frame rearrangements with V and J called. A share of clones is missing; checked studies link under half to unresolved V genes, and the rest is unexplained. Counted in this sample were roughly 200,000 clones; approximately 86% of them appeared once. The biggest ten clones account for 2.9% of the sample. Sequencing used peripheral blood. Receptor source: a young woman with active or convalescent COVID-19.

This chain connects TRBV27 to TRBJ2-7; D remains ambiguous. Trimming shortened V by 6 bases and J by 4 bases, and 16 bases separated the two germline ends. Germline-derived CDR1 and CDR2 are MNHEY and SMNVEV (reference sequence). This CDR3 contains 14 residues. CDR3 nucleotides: TGTGCCAGCAGCAAGCAGGTTGGCCAGTACGAGCAGTACTTC. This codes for CASSKQVGQYEQYF.

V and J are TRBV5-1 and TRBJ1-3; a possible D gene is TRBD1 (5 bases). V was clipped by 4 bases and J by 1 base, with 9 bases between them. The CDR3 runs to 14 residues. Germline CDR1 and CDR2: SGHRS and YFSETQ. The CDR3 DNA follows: TGCGCCAGCAGCGCAGGGTTTTCTGGAAACACCATATATTTT. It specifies CASSAGFSGNTIYF.